This entry concerns a single TCR beta chain. In its sample, this clone was seen a few times. This clone's antigen is unknown. No base quality values were provided; no much bigger clone lies one nucleotide off. The library was generated by the immunoSEQ multiplex PCR assay. The multiplex PCR relied on a mix of 60 forward primers for TCR Vbeta segments and 13 reverse primers for TCR Jbeta segments. A multiplex PCR assay on genomic DNA amplified the CDR3 region of rearranged TCR beta genes. On the Illumina HiSeq System, the amplified TCR beta libraries were sequenced as 87-base-pair reads. The study's processing was this. In a later analysis, tens of millions of unique TCR beta chains were counted across the 500 to 850 repertoires, and roughly 10 million of these chains were shared by at least two donors. Raw reads were error-corrected and collapsed into unique sequences by a nearest-neighbor algorithm in which closely related sequences were merged to remove PCR and sequencing errors. Alignment of CDR3 sequences to IMGT reference sequences was used to assign V, D and J gene segments. For a sequence to be retained, a match of at least six nucleotides was required to both a V gene segment and a J gene segment. A rearrangement was called productive if the CDR3 had no stop codons and remained in frame with V and J, and every other rearrangement was called non-productive. Following IMGT convention, CDR3 was defined as the stretch from the second conserved V-encoded cysteine up to the conserved J-encoded phenylalanine. The earlier analysis of fewer than 700 of the donors excluded sequences that lacked an unambiguous match to a single V gene segment. An earlier analysis of several hundred of the donors called V segments functional above 56.7% productive rearrangements and segregating when the between-donor standard deviation exceeded 5%. To diagnose cytomegalovirus status from the catalog of TCR beta chain sequences, a statistical classification framework was built. In a later analysis, V and J genes were assigned by comparing TCR nucleotide sequences against IMGT/GENE-DB human TR gene sequences. In a later analysis, CDR3 sequences and most-parsimonious VDJ recombination scenarios were assigned using the TCRdist pipeline. In a later analysis, each TCR beta chain was defined by its CDR3 amino acid sequence together with its V-gene family, and reads without a unique V-gene family were excluded. To address suspected cross-contamination and a sequencing artifact, a later analysis removed several hundred highly shared, low-generation-probability nucleotide sequences. In a later analysis, a clonal expansion index for each public chain was calculated from normalized within-repertoire ranks of inferred template counts. A later analysis computed generation probabilities with a VDJ recombination model fitted to out-of-frame rearrangements, and checked the results against IGoR. In a later analysis, hypergeometric tests were used to score TCR-TCR, TCR-HLA and TCR-CMV co-occurrence, with a repertoire-size bias correction applied to TCR pairs. To estimate false discovery rates, a later analysis permuted the HLA or CMV assignments 20 times. In a later analysis, co-occurring TCRs were grouped using DBSCAN, with TCRdist sequence similarity added in when clustering inside HLA-allele-positive subsets. For co-occurrence clustering, repertoires with fewer than 30,000 or more than 120,000 public chains were excluded, along with 4 to 6 repertoires with anomalous nucleotide sharing. TCRdb retrieved this table from immuneACCESS and kept in-frame rearrangements only. Not all clones are present; in checked studies, unresolved V genes account for under half, and no reason is known for the remainder. V, J and clone size derive from that table, while D and trimming were established from the DNA sequence. This sample gives some 140,000 clones in total; about 76% of them show up just once. In total, the top ten clones hold over 6% of the sample.

In total, 630 or so healthy bone marrow donors made up the cohort. At the time of sampling, all cohort members were nominally healthy, though unrecorded immune exposures were likely present. The donor was CMV seropositive and belonged to the group of around 300 seropositive cohort members. Every donor gave a peripheral blood sample, and the peripheral blood mononuclear cells from that sample were used for TCR beta sequencing. Genomic DNA extraction from the blood cell samples was performed with the Qiagen DNeasy Blood Extraction Kit. The sample originates from a study of cytomegalovirus exposure and HLA in healthy donors (dated by TCRdb to 2015 to 2018). Turning to the overall study: According to an earlier analysis of 587 of the donors, about 190 million T cells yielded over 90 million unique TCR beta sequences and approximately 300 Gb of sequence data. Roughly 300 gigabases of sequencing data and approximately 93 million unique TCR sequences were included in an early release covering 550 to 650 HLA-typed donors. Among the approximately 400 genotyped donors, around 79% belonged to the genetic ancestry cluster associated with self-reported Caucasian donors. The aim of the study was to test whether cataloging public T cell receptors could identify signatures of past pathogen exposure. The study used immunosequencing to profile the T cell repertoires of under 700 subjects and linked those repertoires to cytomegalovirus serostatus. Besides the first cohort of under 700 subjects, a separate validation cohort made up of roughly 120 different subjects was used. High-throughput TCR immunosequencing, statistical association of individual TCRs with disease status, and machine learning were combined to predict cytomegalovirus infection status. A later analysis re-analyzed previously published TCR beta repertoires from hundreds of donors and added high-resolution HLA genotyping to study TCR occurrence patterns. Rather than using new phenotypic data, the later analysis identified candidate immune exposures from TCR beta sequences and from how often those sequences occurred across donors. To decide whether each TCR beta V gene segment behaved as functional or pseudogenic, an earlier analysis of some 540 of the donors relied on high-throughput TCR beta sequencing. Alongside the repertoire data, information on donor age, sex, ethnicity and CMV serostatus was compiled. A later genetic analysis used genome-wide SNP genotypes for about 65% of the roughly 670 donors, treating that subset as a discovery cohort. Every repertoire in the discovery cohort had been generated on one and the same sequencing platform. HLA typing included class I and class II loci at four-digit resolution. The number of donors typed differed by locus, with roughly 629-640 for A, B, C, DRB1 and DQB1, around 560 for DQA1, about 610 for DPA1, and approximately 470 for DPB1. Because of strong linkage in the cohort, 5 or 6 DR-DQ haplotypes were treated as single units for association and clustering. Among some 400 genotyped donors of the cohort, an average of roughly 230,000 unique TCR beta nucleotide sequences was sequenced per donor, of which roughly 17% were non-productive.

On the study overall, not on this receptor specifically: In a later analysis, most CMV-associated TCR beta chains were found to appear HLA-restricted, with HLA associations seemingly driven largely by CMV exposure. A further reported finding was that TCR beta sequences accurately predicted the HLA-A and HLA-B alleles for most subjects in the first cohort. Because counts were too low, about 15 rarely observed V segments, including chromosome 9 orphons, were left out of the earlier analysis of some 640 of the donors. Specific HLA alleles were associated with around 18,000 TCR beta sequences at a false discovery rate of 0.05 in a later analysis. The sequencing pipeline was judged likely to have produced a cluster of highly shared sequence variants as a technical artifact. Linkage disequilibrium might explain the correlated functional status among segregating V segments, but an unknown experimental factor could not be excluded. Cytomegalovirus status was reported to be diagnosed by the classifier with high specificity and sensitivity in both the original and validation cohorts. In a later analysis, TCR association rates were found to vary across HLA loci, with the most associated TCRs seen for DRB1 alleles and the fewest for HLA-C alleles. V-gene and J-gene trimming of TCR beta chains was associated with a missense DCLRE1C variant in a later genetic analysis, and the association was replicated in an independent cohort. Roughly uniform sequencing depth across donors was assumed in presence/absence analyses, although this assumption may not hold. In vitro tests confirmed that a few of the cytomegalovirus-associated TCR beta chains recognize cytomegalovirus antigens. Strong co-occurrence of HLA alleles, especially DR and DQ, made assigning TCR associations to individual alleles difficult. Broadly in line with IMGT annotations, most TCR beta V segments showed up in productive rearrangements about 90% or about 30% of the time in an earlier analysis of several hundred of the donors. Across donors, most TCR sequences were observed very rarely, whereas some public TCRs were present in many individuals. Some IMGT-functional V segments, including TRBV6-2 and TRBV6-3, could not be distinguished by the 87-base-pair reads and were therefore excluded. Compared with equally common non-associated chains, HLA-associated TCR beta chains in a later analysis were more clonally expanded and had lower generation probabilities. Because some donors lacked HLA typing at each locus, the association tests relied only on the typed subset. The study gave a list of roughly 150 TCR beta chains associated with cytomegalovirus. A later analysis reported that several top co-occurrence clusters appeared linked to parvovirus B19, influenza, CMV and Epstein-Barr virus. According to the authors, the approach could potentially be generalized to other disease states and immunological phenotypes. This cohort had only TCR beta chains sequenced, and the lack of alpha or paired-chain data limited which features could be detected. A later genetic analysis reported fewer N-insertions in productive TCRs among donors in an Asian-associated ancestry cluster than the roughly 650-donor mean. The only immune exposure information available for the cohort was CMV serostatus.

The CDR3 measures 12 amino acids from cysteine to phenylalanine. Only CDR3 DNA is held: 36 bases, read in frame from base 1. V is cut by 5 bases and J by 7 bases, and the space between the germline ends is 10 bases. Sequences KGHSH (CDR1) and LQKENI (CDR2) are obtained from the germline V gene. The sequence was obtained from a man under 40 in good health and CMV-seropositive. The rearrangement joined TRBV18 to TRBJ2-3, with the D gene too uncertain to name. Sequenced input: PBMCs. CDR3 sequence: CASSYDFYTQYF. Here is the DNA: TGTGCCAGCTCATACGACTTCTATACGCAGTATTTT.